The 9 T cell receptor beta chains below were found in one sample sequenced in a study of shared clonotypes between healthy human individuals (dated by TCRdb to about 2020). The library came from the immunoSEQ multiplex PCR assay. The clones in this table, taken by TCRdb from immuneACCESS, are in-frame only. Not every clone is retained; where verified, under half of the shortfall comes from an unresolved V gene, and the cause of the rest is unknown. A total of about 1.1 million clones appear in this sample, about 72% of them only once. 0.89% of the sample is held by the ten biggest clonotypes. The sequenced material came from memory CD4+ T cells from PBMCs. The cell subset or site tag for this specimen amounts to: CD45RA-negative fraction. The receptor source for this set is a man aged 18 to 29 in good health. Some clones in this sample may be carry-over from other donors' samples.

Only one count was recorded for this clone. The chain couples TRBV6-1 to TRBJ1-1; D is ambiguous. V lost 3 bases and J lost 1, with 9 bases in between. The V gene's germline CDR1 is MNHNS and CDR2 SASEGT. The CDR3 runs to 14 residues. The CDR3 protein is CASSDHSRNTEAFF. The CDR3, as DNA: TGTGCCAGCAGTGACCATTCCAGGAACACTGAAGCTTTCTTT.

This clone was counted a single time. For the CDR3, the DNA is TGTGCCAGCAGCTTATCTTTTGGGCAGTTTAATGAAAAACTGTTTTTT. It is translated as CASSLSFGQFNEKLFF. This sequence joins TRBV7-3 and TRBJ1-4; no clear D. The CDR3 runs to 16 residues. Trimming left V 2 bases short and J 4 bases short, with 14 bases between. CDR1 SGHTA and CDR2 FQGTGA come from the germline V gene.

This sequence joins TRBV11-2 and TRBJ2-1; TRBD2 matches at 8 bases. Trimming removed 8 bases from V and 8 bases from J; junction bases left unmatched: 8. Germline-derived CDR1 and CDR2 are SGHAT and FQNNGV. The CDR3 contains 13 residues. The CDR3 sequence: CASSSGRVYEQFF. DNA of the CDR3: TGTGCCAGCTCAAGCGGGAGAGTGTATGAGCAGTTCTTC.

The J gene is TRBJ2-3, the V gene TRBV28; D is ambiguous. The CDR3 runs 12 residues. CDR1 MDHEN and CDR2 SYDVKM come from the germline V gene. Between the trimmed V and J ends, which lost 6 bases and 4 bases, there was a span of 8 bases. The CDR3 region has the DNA TGTGCCAGCAGCCCTGGGGCAGATACGCAGTATTTT. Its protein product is CASSPGADTQYF.

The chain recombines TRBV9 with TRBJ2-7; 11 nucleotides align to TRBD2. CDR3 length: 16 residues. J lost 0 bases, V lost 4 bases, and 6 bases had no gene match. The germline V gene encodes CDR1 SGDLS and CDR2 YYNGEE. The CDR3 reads CASSLGTSGSSYEQYF. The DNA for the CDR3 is TGTGCCAGCAGCCTCGGGACTAGCGGTAGCTCCTACGAGCAGTACTTC. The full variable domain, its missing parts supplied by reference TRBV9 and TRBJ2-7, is DSGVTQTPKHLITATGQRVTLRCSPRSGDLSVYWYQQSLDQGLQFLIQYYNGEERAKGNILERFSAQQFPDLHSELNLSSLELGDSALYFCASSLGTSGSSYEQYFGPGTRLTVT.

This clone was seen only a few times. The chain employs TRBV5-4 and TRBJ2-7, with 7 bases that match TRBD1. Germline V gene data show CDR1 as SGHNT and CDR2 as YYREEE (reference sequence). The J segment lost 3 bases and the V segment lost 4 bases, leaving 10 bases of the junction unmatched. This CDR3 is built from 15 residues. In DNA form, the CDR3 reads TGTGCCAGCAGCGAACGACGACAGGGCCACTACGAGCAGTACTTC. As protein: CASSERRQGHYEQYF.

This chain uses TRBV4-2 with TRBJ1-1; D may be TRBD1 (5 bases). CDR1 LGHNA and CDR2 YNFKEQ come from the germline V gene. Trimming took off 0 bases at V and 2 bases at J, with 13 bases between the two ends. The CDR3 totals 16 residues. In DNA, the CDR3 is TGTGCCAGCAGCCAAGACCTGGGGCGCGACAACACTGAAGCTTTCTTT. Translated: CASSQDLGRDNTEAFF.

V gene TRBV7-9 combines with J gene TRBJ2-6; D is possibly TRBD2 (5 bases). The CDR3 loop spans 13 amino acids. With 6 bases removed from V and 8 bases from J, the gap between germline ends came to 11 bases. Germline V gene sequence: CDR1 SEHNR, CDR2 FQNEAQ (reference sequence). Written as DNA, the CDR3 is TGTGCCAGCAGTCGCGGAGGTTCCAACGTCCTGACTTTC. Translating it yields CASSRGGSNVLTF.

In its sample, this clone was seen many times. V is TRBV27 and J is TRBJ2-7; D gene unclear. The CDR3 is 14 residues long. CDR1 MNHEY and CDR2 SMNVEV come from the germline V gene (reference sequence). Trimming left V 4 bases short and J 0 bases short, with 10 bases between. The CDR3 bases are TGTGCCAGCAGTTCCTATTCCCGCTCCTACGAGCAGTACTTC. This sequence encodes CASSSYSRSYEQYF.